This TCR beta chain was captured in a study of beta chain features in type 1 diabetes. Turning to the study itself: Patients did not differ from healthy donors in age, gender or cell yield.

Only a few counts were recorded for this clone. Germline assignment: CDR1 SQVTM and CDR2 ANQGSEA. This CDR3 contains 13 residues. The V and J ends lost 6 bases and 5 bases, in that order; junction bases with no gene match: 6. The investigators reverse transcribed all of the isolated RNA, so they sequenced expressed TCRB transcripts. Profiled with immunoSEQ multiplex PCR; TCRdb holds only in-frame clones, not every one. This table has 350,000 to 450,000 clones, more than 11% appearing once. The chain is built from TRBV29-1 and TRBJ1-2, with TRBD1 matching over 10 bases. The receptor was derived from a young man in good health. The source material was naive CD4+ T cells from blood. The CDR3 sequence is CSVGTGVGYGYTF. The DNA of the CDR3 is TGCAGCGTGGGGACAGGGGTAGGGTATGGCTACACCTTC.